Each of the 22 T cell receptor beta chains below was sequenced from the same sample in a study of lymphopenia after photon versus proton radiotherapy. TCRdb keeps only in-frame clones here, not all; method: immunoSEQ multiplex PCR. Among under 70,000 clones listed, roughly 92% were seen once. The specimen comprised peripheral blood, sampled from a patient treated with photon-based radiotherapy. The receptors were sampled from a woman aged 40 to 50 with cholangiocarcinoma.

Comments on this clone: The identical CDR3 is also encoded by other nucleotide sequences in the sample. The chain combines TRBV5-1 with TRBJ1-2, with 11 positions matching TRBD1. With 4 bases clipped from V and 6 bases from J, the junction kept 2 bases outside the gene matches. CDR1 is SGHRS, CDR2 YFSETQ, per germline. The CDR3 is 13 residues long. The CDR3 DNA sequence: TGCGCCAGCAGCCGGACAGGGGGCGATGGCTACACCTTC. Protein sequence: CASSRTGGDGYTF. The full variable domain, with the rest looked up from reference TRBV5-1 and TRBJ1-2, is KAGVTQTPRYLIKTRGQQVTLSCSPISGHRSVSWYQQTPGQGLQFLFEYFSETQRNKGNFPGRFSGRQFSNSRSEMNVSTLELGDSALYLCASSRTGGDGYTFGSGTRLTVV.

In DNA form, the CDR3 reads TGTGCCAGCAGTAACAACAGGGGGTTCGCTTTCTTT. Amino acid sequence: CASSNNRGFAFF. The V gene is TRBV27, the J gene TRBJ1-1; 8 positions agree with TRBD1. V was pared by 5 bases and J by 11 bases, with 7 bases of the junction left unmatched. This CDR3 has 12 residues. Germline CDR1 and CDR2: MNHEY and SMNVEV (reference sequence).

This rearrangement joins TRBV5-1 to TRBJ2-1; D may be TRBD1 (5 bases). This CDR3 region has 14 residues. Between the trimmed V and J ends, which lost 0 bases and 9 bases, there was a span of 13 bases. CDR1 is SGHRS and CDR2 is YFSETQ in the germline V gene. The CDR3 coding sequence is TGCGCCAGCAGCTTGGCCGTTACAGGCGGTGAGCAGTTCTTC. Amino acids: CASSLAVTGGEQFF.

The chain uses TRBV18 and TRBJ2-1; 13 nucleotides line up with TRBD2. V dropped 3 bases and J dropped 7; count of bases not matched to a gene: 12. CDR1 is KGHSH, CDR2 LQKENI, per germline. CDR3 length equals 18 residues. The CDR3 sequence is CASSPLLALAGGQNEQFF. Here the CDR3 DNA reads TGTGCCAGCTCACCCCTACTAGCACTAGCGGGGGGGCAGAATGAGCAGTTCTTC.

The genes are TRBV6-4 and TRBJ1-1; D gene ambiguous. There are 12 residues in the CDR3. The V and J ends lost 2 bases and 9 bases respectively, with 10 bases between them. Looked up from germline, CDR1 is MRHNA and CDR2 is SNTAGT. The CDR3 DNA follows: TGTGCCAGCAGTGACGGATGGAAACAAGCTTTCTTT. It specifies CASSDGWKQAFF.

The J gene is TRBJ1-1, the V gene TRBV10-2; D may be TRBD1 (5 bases). Germline loops: CDR1 WSHSY, CDR2 SAAADI. Trimming shortened V by 3 bases and J by 0 bases, and 20 bases separated the two germline ends. The CDR3 has 18 amino acids. The chain's CDR3 is CASSEGVRGLRMNTEAFF. The CDR3 nucleotides are TGCGCCAGCAGTGAAGGGGTGCGGGGCTTACGGATGAACACTGAAGCTTTCTTT.

This clone was seen a single time. The CDR3 nucleotides are TGTGCCAGCAGCCGGGGACAGTGGAACGAGCAGTACTTC. Protein: CASSRGQWNEQYF. V gene TRBV6-1 combines with J gene TRBJ2-7; TRBD1 agrees at 7 bases. Germline V lookup: CDR1 MNHNS, CDR2 SASEGT. The CDR3 has 13 amino acids. The junction had 7 bases not matched to a gene; V was cut back by 6 bases and J by 5 bases.

The genes are TRBV11-2 and TRBJ1-1; D gene ambiguous. The germline CDR1 and CDR2 sequences are SGHAT and FQNNGV. The CDR3 consists of 12 residues. With 2 bases removed from V and 6 bases from J, the gap between germline ends came to 7 bases. The CDR3 region is CASSLFSSEAFF. The CDR3 DNA follows: TGTGCCAGCAGCTTATTTAGCTCTGAAGCTTTCTTT.

V usage is TRBV19 and J usage is TRBJ2-5; 12 positions agree with TRBD2. V was pared by 7 bases and J by 4 bases, with 10 bases of the junction left unmatched. Germline loops: CDR1 LNHDA, CDR2 SQIVND (reference sequence). The CDR3 loop spans 16 amino acids. The CDR3 region has the DNA TGTGCCAGTACCTCGACTAGCGGGAGACCTGCAGAGACCCAGTACTTC. It yields the protein CASTSTSGRPAETQYF.

The genes are TRBV5-1 and TRBJ2-1, with D tentatively TRBD1 (6 bases). The CDR3 is 14 amino acids. V dropped 4 bases and J dropped 10 bases, with 18 bases sitting between them. Germline V lookup: CDR1 SGHRS, CDR2 YFSETQ. This CDR3 reads CASSPGDTRREQFF. In DNA form, the CDR3 reads TGCGCCAGCAGCCCTGGGGACACCCGTCGGGAGCAGTTCTTC.

V is TRBV27 and J is TRBJ2-5; D may be TRBD2 (6 bases). The CDR3 sequence is 15 residues long. Trimming removed 0 bases at V and 2 bases at J, with 10 bases between. Germline V lookup: CDR1 MNHEY, CDR2 SMNVEV (reference sequence). In DNA form, the CDR3 reads TGTGCCAGCAGTTTATCCCTAGCGCCACAAGAGACCCAGTACTTC. This encodes CASSLSLAPQETQYF.

The chain links TRBV7-2 to TRBJ1-2; 8 bases are a match to TRBD1. With V trimmed by 5 bases and J by 13 bases, 12 bases remained unmatched. CDR1 and CDR2 from the germline V gene are SGHTA and FQGNSA. The CDR3 has 13 amino acids. The CDR3 coding sequence is TGTGCCAGCAGCCGGGACAGGAGGCCCTTCGGCACCTTC. Protein: CASSRDRRPFGTF. Full variable domain (missing parts from reference TRBV7-2 and TRBJ1-2): GAGVSQSPSNKVTEKGKDVELRCDPISGHTALYWYRQSLGQGLEFLIYFQGNSAPDKSGLPSDRFSAERTGGSVSTLTIQRTQQEDSAVYLCASSRDRRPFGTFGSGTRLTVV.

The chain has TRBV18 and TRBJ1-1; D ambiguous. Trimming took 4 bases from V and 3 from J, leaving 18 bases between them. Germline CDR1 is KGHSH and CDR2 is LQKENI. CDR3 length: 16 amino acids. CDR3 coding DNA: TGTGCCAGCTCACGGAAAGACGTAGGAAGGGACACTGAAGCTTTCTTT. It is translated as CASSRKDVGRDTEAFF.

The V gene is TRBV29-1, the J gene TRBJ2-7; D may match TRBD1 or TRBD2 (6 bases each). V was clipped by 6 bases and J by 1 base, with 16 bases between them. The CDR3 consists of 14 residues. The germline gives CDR1 SQVTM, CDR2 ANQGSEA. The CDR3 DNA reads as TGCAGCGTCGGGCGGGGCAGGGGTTCCTACGAGCAGTACTTC. Amino acids: CSVGRGRGSYEQYF.

V and J are TRBV4-3 and TRBJ2-3; unclear D gene. This CDR3 comprises 16 residues. The germline V gene has CDR1 LGHNA and CDR2 YSLEER. With 1 base removed from V and 2 bases from J, the gap between germline ends came to 13 bases. CDR3 sequence (DNA): TGCGCCAGCAGCCAAGTACTCGGCTCGCCCACAGATACGCAGTATTTT. Protein sequence: CASSQVLGSPTDTQYF.

J is TRBJ2-7 and V is TRBV5-6; TRBD2 might be the D (6 bases). The CDR3 is made up of 15 amino acids. Trimming took off 3 bases at V and 3 bases at J, with 16 bases between the two ends. Germline CDR1 is SGHDT and CDR2 is YYEEEE. For the CDR3, the DNA is TGTGCCAGCAGCTCCACCGGGACTTCCTACTACGAGCAGTACTTC. It encodes CASSSTGTSYYEQYF.

This clone was observed once. The V call is TRBV2, the J call TRBJ1-5; tentatively, D is TRBD1 (6 bases). Germline loops: CDR1 SNHLY, CDR2 FYNNEI. This CDR3 has 14 amino acids. V lost 6 bases and J lost 0, with 9 bases in between. CDR3 sequence: CASSGTNSNQPQHF. DNA of the CDR3: TGTGCCAGCAGCGGGACAAATAGCAATCAGCCCCAGCATTTT.

This sequence joins TRBV28 and TRBJ1-1, with TRBD1 matching over 7 bases. CDR3 length: 15 residues. The V segment lost 4 bases and the J segment 1 base; nucleotides outside the gene matches: 6. The germline V gene encodes CDR1 MDHEN and CDR2 SYDVKM. The CDR3, as DNA: TGTGCCAGCAGTTCTGAGGGACAGTCGAACACTGAAGCTTTCTTT. It specifies CASSSEGQSNTEAFF.

The chain recombines TRBV9 with TRBJ2-1; TRBD2 might be the D (7 bases). Germline assignment: CDR1 SGDLS and CDR2 YYNGEE. The CDR3 totals 15 residues. The ends were cut back, 3 bases at V and 7 bases at J, with 17 bases in the middle. The CDR3 loop is CASSAGGGTRNEQFF. As DNA, the CDR3 is TGTGCCAGCAGCGCGGGGGGCGGGACAAGGAATGAGCAGTTCTTC.

The chain joins TRBV7-9 to TRBJ2-7; tentatively, D is TRBD2 (5 bases). Looked up from germline, CDR1 is SEHNR and CDR2 is FQNEAQ (reference sequence). The CDR3 is 17 amino acids. Trimming removed 2 bases at V and 0 bases at J, with 17 bases between. The CDR3 here is CASSLLGSPRSSYEQYF. In DNA form, the CDR3 reads TGTGCCAGCAGCTTATTGGGGAGCCCGAGGAGCTCCTACGAGCAGTACTTC.

The J gene is TRBJ2-2, the V gene TRBV18, with 8 bases lining up with TRBD1. V lost 3 bases, J lost 2 bases, and 5 bases stayed unmatched. The length of the CDR3 is 16 residues. Germline lookup yields CDR1 KGHSH and CDR2 LQKENI. The CDR3 nucleotides read TGTGCCAGCTCACCCAGGACAGGGATTAACACCGGGGAGCTGTTTTTT. Translated: CASSPRTGINTGELFF.

J is TRBJ1-2 and V is TRBV6-5; 7 bases agree with TRBD1. J lost 2 bases, V lost 6 bases, and 6 bases had no gene match. Germline assignment: CDR1 MNHEY and CDR2 SVGAGI. This CDR3 is 14 amino acids long. The CDR3 is CASSPGQKNYGYTF. CDR3 nucleotide sequence: TGTGCCAGCAGCCCGGGACAGAAAAACTATGGCTACACCTTC.